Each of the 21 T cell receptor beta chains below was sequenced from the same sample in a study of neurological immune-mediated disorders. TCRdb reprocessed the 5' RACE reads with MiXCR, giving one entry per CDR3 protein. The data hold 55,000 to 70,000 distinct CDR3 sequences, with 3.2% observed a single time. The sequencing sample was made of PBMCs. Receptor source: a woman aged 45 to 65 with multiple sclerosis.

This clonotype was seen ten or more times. In nucleotides, the CDR3 is TGTGCCAGCAGCCAAAGGGCGAACACTGAAGCTTTCTTT. Translating gives CASSQRANTEAFF. V usage is TRBV3-1 and J usage is TRBJ1-1, with D unresolved. The CDR3 covers 13 residues. V dropped 2 bases and J dropped 1 base, with 5 bases sitting between them. Per germline, CDR1 LGHDT and CDR2 YNNKEL (reference sequence).

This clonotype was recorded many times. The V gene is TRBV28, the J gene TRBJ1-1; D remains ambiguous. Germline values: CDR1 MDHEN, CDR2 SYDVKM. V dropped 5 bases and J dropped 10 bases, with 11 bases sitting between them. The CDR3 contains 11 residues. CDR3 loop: CASSPNFIAFF. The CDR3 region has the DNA TGTGCCAGCAGTCCGAATTTTATAGCTTTCTTT.

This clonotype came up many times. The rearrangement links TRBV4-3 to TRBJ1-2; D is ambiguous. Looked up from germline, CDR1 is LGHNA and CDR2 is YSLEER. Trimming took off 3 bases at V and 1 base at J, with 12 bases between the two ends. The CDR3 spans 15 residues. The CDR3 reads CASSHQSIRNYGYTF. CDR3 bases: TGCGCCAGCAGCCATCAAAGCATCCGTAACTATGGCTACACCTTC.

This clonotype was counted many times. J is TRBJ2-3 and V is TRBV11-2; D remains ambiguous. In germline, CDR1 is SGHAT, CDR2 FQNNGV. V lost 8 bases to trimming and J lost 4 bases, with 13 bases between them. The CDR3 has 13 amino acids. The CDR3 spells CASGFPLADTQYF. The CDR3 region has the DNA TGTGCCAGCGGATTTCCACTTGCAGATACGCAGTATTTT.

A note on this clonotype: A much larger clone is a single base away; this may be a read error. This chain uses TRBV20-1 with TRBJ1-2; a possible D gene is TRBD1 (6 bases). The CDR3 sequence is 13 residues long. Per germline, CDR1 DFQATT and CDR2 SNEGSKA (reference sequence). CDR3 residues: CLMKTGNDYGYTF. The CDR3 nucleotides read TGCTTAATGAAAACAGGGAACGACTATGGCTACACCTTC.

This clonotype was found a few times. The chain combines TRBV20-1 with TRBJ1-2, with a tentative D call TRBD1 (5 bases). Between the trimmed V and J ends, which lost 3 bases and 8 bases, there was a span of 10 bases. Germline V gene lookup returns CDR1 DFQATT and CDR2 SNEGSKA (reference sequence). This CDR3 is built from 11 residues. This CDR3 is CSARRGWGYTF. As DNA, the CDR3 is TGCAGTGCTAGGAGGGGATGGGGCTACACCTTC.

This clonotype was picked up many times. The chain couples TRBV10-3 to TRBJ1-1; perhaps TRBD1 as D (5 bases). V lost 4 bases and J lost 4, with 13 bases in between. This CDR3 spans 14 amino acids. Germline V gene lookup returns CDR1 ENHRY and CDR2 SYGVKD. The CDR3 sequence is CAISAQGGSTEAFF. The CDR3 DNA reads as TGTGCCATCAGTGCCCAGGGAGGTAGCACTGAAGCTTTCTTT.

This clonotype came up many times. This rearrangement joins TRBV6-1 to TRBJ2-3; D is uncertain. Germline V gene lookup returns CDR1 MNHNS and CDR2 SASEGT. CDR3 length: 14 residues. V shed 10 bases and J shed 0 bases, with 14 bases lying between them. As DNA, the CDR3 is TGTGCCATACACTCCGACTCGAGCACAGATACGCAGTATTTT. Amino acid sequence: CAIHSDSSTDTQYF.

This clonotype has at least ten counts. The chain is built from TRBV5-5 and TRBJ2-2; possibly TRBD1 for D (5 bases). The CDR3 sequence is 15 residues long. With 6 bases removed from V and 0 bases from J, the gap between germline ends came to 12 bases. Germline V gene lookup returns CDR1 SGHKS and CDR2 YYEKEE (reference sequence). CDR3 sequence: CASTRWTSNTGELFF. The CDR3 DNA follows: TGTGCCAGCACTCGGTGGACATCGAACACCGGGGAGCTGTTTTTT.

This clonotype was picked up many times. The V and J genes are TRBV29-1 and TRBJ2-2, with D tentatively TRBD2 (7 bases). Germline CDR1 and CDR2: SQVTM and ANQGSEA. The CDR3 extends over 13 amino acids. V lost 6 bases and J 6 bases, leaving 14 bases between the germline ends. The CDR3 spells CSVGGGFPGELFF. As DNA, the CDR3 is TGCAGCGTGGGGGGGGGCTTTCCCGGGGAGCTGTTTTTT.

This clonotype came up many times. The CDR3 DNA follows: TGTGCCAGCAGCTTAGGACACGGCGCTGAGCAGTTCTTC. Translated, it gives CASSLGHGAEQFF. This rearrangement joins TRBV7-7 to TRBJ2-1; no reliable D call. Germline-derived CDR1 and CDR2 are SSHAT and FNYEAQ (reference sequence). The CDR3 runs to 13 residues. Trimming took 1 base from V and 9 from J, leaving 10 bases between them.

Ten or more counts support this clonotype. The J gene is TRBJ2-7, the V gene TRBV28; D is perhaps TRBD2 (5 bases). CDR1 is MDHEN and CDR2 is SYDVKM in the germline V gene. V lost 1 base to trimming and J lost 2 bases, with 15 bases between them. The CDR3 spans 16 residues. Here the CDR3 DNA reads TGTGCCAGCAGTTTATCTGGACGGATCGGGGCCTACGAGCAGTACGTC. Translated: CASSLSGRIGAYEQYV.

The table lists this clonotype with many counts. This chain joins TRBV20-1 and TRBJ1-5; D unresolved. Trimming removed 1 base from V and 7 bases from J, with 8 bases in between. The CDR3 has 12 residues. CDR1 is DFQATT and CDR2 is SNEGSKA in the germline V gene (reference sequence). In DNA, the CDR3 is TGCAGTGCTAGAGTGGGATTCCAGCCCCAGCATTTT. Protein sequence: CSARVGFQPQHF.

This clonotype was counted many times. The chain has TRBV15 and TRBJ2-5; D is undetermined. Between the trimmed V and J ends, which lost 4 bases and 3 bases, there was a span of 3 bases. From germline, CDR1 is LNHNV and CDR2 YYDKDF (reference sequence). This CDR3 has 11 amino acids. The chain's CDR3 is CATSNKETQYF. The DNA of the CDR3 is TGTGCCACCAGCAACAAAGAGACCCAGTACTTC.

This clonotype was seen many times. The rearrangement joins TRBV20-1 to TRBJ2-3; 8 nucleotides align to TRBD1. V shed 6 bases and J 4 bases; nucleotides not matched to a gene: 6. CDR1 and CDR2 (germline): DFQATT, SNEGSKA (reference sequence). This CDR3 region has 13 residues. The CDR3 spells CSATDRVSDTQYF. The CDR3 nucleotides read TGCAGTGCCACGGACAGGGTTTCAGATACGCAGTATTTT.

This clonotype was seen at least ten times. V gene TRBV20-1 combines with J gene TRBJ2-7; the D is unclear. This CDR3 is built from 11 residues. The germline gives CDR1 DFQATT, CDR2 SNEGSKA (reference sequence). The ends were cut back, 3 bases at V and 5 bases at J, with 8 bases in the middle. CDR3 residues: CSARTRNEQYF. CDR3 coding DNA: TGCAGTGCTAGGACCCGCAACGAGCAGTACTTC.

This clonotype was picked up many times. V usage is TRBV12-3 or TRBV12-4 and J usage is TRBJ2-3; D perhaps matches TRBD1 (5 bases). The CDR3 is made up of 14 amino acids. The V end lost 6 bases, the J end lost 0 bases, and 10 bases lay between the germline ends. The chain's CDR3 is CASRVRGSTDTQYF. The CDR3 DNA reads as TGTGCCAGCAGGGTTAGGGGTAGCACAGATACGCAGTATTTT.

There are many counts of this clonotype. For the CDR3, the DNA is TGTGCCAGCAGCCAGGTCGTCGGAGCGGGCCCCGAGACCCAGTACTTC. Its translation: CASSQVVGAGPETQYF. The chain links TRBV4-2 to TRBJ2-5; a possible D gene is TRBD2 (6 bases). The CDR3 length is 16 residues. The germline gives CDR1 LGHNA, CDR2 YNFKEQ. Trimming cost V 3 bases and J 5 bases, with 19 bases left between them.

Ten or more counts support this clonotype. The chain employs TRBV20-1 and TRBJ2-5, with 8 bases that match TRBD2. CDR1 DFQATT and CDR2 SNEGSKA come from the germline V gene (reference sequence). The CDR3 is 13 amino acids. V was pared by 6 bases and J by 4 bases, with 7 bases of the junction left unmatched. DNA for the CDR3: TGCAGTGCCCAATACGGGGGGGGAGAGACCCAGTACTTC. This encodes CSAQYGGGETQYF.

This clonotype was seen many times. The CDR3 DNA follows: TGTGCCATCAGTGAGCAGGTCTACGAGCAGTACTTC. Protein: CAISEQVYEQYF. The chain carries TRBV10-3 and TRBJ2-7, with D unclear. The CDR3 covers 12 residues. Germline assignment: CDR1 ENHRY and CDR2 SYGVKD. Trimming cost V 2 bases and J 3 bases, with 5 bases left between them.

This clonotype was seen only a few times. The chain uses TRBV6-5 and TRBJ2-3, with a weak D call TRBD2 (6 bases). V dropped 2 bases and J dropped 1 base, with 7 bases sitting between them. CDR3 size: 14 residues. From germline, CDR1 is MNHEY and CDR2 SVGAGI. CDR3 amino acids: CASSYGGGTDTQYF. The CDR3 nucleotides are TGTGCCAGCAGTTACGGAGGGGGCACAGATACGCAGTATTTT.